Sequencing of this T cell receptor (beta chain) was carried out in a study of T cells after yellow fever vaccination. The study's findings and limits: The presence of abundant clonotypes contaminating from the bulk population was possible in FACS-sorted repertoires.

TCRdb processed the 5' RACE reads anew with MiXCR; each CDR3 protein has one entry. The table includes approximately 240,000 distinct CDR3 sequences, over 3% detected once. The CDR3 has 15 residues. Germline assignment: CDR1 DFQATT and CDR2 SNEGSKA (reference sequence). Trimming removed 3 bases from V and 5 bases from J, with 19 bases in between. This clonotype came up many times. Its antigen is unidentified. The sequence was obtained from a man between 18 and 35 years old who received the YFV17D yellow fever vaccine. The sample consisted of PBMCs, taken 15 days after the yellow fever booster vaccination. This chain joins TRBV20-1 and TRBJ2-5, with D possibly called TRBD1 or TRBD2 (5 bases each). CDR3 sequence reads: CSARRLRDDLETQYF. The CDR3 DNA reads TGCAGTGCTAGGCGGCTCCGGGACGATCTGGAGACCCAGTACTTC.